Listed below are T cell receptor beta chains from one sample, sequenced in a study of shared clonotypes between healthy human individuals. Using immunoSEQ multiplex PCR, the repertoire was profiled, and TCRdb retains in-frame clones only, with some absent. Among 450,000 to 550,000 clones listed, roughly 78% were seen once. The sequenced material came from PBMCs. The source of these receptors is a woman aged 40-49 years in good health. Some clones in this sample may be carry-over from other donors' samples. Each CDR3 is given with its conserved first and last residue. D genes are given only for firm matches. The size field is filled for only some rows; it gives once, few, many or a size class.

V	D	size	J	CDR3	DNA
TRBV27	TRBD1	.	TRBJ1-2	CASSRGTGDPSINYGYTF	TGTGCCAGCAGTCGGGGGACAGGGGACCCCTCAATCAACTATGGCTACACCTTC
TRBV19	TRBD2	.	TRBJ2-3	CASSIATSGSADTQYF	TGTGCCAGTAGTATAGCGACTAGCGGGAGTGCAGATACGCAGTATTTT
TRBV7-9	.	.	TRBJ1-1	CASSASTGMGTEAFF	TGTGCCAGCAGCGCTTCTACAGGGATGGGGACTGAAGCTTTCTTT
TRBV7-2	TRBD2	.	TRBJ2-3	CASIRLAGGPGDTQYF	TGTGCCAGCATCCGACTAGCGGGAGGGCCAGGAGATACGCAGTATTTT
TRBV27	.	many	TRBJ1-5	CASRARGGAVEQPQHF	TGTGCCAGCCGGGCGCGAGGGGGGGCCGTCGAACAGCCCCAGCATTTT
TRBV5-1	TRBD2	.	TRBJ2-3	CASSLVAGSQDTQYF	TGCGCCAGCAGCTTAGTAGCGGGGTCCCAGGATACGCAGTATTTT
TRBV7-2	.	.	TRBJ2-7	CASSLTVLSYEQYF	TGTGCCAGCAGCTTAACGGTTCTATCCTACGAGCAGTACTTC
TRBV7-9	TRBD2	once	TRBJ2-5	CASSRGLGAETQYF	TGTGCCAGCAGTCGCGGACTAGGGGCAGAGACCCAGTACTTC
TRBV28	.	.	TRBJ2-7	CASSSGSLKKGHQVLYEQYF	TGTGCCAGCAGTTCGGGAAGCTTGAAAAAGGGACACCAAGTCCTCTACGAGCAGTACTTC
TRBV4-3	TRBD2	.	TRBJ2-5	CASSQDLLREGTQYF	TGCGCCAGCAGCCAAGATCTCTTAAGGGAGGGGACCCAGTACTTC
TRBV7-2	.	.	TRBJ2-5	CASRVATQETQYF	TGTGCCAGCAGGGTTGCTACCCAAGAGACCCAGTACTTC
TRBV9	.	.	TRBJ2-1	CASRPLSSYNEQFF	TGTGCCAGCAGACCTTTGAGCTCCTACAATGAGCAGTTCTTC
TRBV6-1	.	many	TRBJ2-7	CASSPGVWQYF	TGTGCCAGCAGTCCAGGGGTGTGGCAGTACTTC
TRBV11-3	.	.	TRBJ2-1	CASSLPGLGNEQFF	TGTGCCAGCAGCTTGCCGGGCCTAGGCAATGAGCAGTTCTTC
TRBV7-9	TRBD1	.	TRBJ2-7	CASSTPGQGPYEQYF	TGTGCCAGCAGCACCCCGGGACAGGGTCCCTACGAGCAGTACTTC
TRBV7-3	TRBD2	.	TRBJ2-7	CASSPSAGLASYEQYF	TGTGCCAGCAGCCCCTCAGCGGGACTAGCGAGCTACGAGCAGTACTTC
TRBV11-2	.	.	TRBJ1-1	CASSRGRNEAFF	TGTGCCAGCAGCCGGGGCCGAAATGAAGCTTTCTTT
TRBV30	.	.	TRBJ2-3	CAWRGKASDTQYF	TGTGCCTGGAGGGGGAAGGCTTCAGATACGCAGTATTTT
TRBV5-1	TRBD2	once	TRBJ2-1	CASSLVRREGNEQFF	TGCGCCAGCAGCTTGGTGCGACGGGAGGGGAATGAGCAGTTCTTC
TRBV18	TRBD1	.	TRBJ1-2	CASSPGTGAGYGYTF	TGTGCCAGCTCACCAGGGACAGGGGCAGGCTATGGCTACACCTTC
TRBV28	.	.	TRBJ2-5	CASSFPPRDARWETQYF	TGTGCCAGCAGTTTTCCCCCGCGGGACGCTCGATGGGAGACCCAGTACTTC
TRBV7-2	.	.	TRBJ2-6	CASSFTTSGANVLTF	TGTGCCAGCAGCTTCACGACCTCTGGGGCCAACGTCCTGACTTTC
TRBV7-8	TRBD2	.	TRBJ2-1	CASSLNSGSRNEQFF	TGTGCCAGCAGCTTAAACAGCGGGAGTCGGAATGAGCAGTTCTTC
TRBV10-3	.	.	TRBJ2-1	CAISLQAPSNEQFF	TGTGCCATCAGTCTTCAGGCGCCGAGCAATGAGCAGTTCTTC
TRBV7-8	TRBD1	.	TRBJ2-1	CASSLGSWTGFYNEQFF	TGTGCCAGCAGCTTAGGGTCTTGGACAGGGTTCTACAATGAGCAGTTCTTC
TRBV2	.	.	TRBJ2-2	CASNSGVYTGELFF	TGTGCCAGCAATAGCGGCGTTTACACCGGGGAGCTGTTTTTT
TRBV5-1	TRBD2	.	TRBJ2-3	CASSQRTSGRLDTQYF	TGCGCCAGCAGCCAGCGGACTAGCGGGAGGTTAGATACGCAGTATTTT
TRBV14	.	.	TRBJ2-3	CASSQDGSRTQYF	TGTGCCAGCAGCCAAGATGGGAGCCGTACGCAGTATTTT
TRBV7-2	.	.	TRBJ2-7	CASSFSGPSSSYEQYF	TGTGCCAGCAGCTTTTCAGGGCCCTCGAGCTCCTACGAGCAGTACTTC
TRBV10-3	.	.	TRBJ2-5	CAIARGQETQYF	TGTGCCATCGCCAGGGGCCAAGAGACCCAGTACTTC
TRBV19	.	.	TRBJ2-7	CASSRVGPAYEQYF	TGTGCCAGTAGTAGGGTGGGGCCAGCCTACGAGCAGTACTTC
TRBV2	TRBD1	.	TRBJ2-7	CASMKDRGEQYF	TGTGCCAGCATGAAGGACAGGGGCGAGCAGTACTTC
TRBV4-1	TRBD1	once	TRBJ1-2	CASSQVGQGKSDGYTF	TGCGCCAGCAGCCAAGTGGGACAGGGGAAGTCGGATGGCTACACCTTC
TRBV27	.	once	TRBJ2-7	CASSHPPYEQYF	TGTGCCAGCAGCCACCCCCCCTACGAGCAGTACTTC
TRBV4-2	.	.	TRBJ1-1	CASSQEAGTTEAFF	TGTGCCAGCAGCCAAGAGGCCGGGACCACTGAAGCTTTCTTT
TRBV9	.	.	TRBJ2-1	CASSVYNGLVNEQFF	TGTGCCAGCAGCGTATACAACGGCCTCGTAAATGAGCAGTTCTTC
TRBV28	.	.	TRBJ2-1	CASSLGNEQFF	TGTGCCAGCAGTTTAGGAAATGAGCAGTTCTTC
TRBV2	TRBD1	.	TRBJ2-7	CASRGGTGSYEQYF	TGTGCCAGCAGGGGGGGGACAGGGTCATACGAGCAGTACTTC
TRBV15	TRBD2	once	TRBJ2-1	CATSGTSGYNEQFF	TGTGCCACCAGCGGGACTAGCGGATACAATGAGCAGTTCTTC
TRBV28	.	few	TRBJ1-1	CASLLHLNTEAFF	TGTGCCAGCCTCCTACACCTGAACACTGAAGCTTTCTTT
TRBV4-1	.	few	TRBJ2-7	CASSQDGVYEQYF	TGCGCCAGCAGCCAAGACGGTGTCTACGAGCAGTACTTC
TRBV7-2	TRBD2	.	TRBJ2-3	CASSLEGTRFTQYF	TGTGCCAGCAGCTTAGAGGGGACTAGATTCACGCAGTATTTT
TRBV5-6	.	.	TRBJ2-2	CASSTGQYTGELFF	TGTGCCAGCAGCACCGGACAGTACACCGGGGAGCTGTTTTTT